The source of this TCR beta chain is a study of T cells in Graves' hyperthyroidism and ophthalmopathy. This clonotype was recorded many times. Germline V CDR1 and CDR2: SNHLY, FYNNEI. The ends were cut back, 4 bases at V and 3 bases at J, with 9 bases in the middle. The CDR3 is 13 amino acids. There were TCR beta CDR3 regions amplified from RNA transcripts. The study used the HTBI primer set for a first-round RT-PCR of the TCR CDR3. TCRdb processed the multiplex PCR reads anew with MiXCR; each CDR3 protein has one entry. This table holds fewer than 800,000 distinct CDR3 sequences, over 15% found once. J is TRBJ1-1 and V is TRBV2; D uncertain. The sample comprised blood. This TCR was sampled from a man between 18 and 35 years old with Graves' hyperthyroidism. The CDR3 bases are TGTGCCAGCAGTGTAGGGATGGACACTGAAGCTTTCTTT. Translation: CASSVGMDTEAFF.